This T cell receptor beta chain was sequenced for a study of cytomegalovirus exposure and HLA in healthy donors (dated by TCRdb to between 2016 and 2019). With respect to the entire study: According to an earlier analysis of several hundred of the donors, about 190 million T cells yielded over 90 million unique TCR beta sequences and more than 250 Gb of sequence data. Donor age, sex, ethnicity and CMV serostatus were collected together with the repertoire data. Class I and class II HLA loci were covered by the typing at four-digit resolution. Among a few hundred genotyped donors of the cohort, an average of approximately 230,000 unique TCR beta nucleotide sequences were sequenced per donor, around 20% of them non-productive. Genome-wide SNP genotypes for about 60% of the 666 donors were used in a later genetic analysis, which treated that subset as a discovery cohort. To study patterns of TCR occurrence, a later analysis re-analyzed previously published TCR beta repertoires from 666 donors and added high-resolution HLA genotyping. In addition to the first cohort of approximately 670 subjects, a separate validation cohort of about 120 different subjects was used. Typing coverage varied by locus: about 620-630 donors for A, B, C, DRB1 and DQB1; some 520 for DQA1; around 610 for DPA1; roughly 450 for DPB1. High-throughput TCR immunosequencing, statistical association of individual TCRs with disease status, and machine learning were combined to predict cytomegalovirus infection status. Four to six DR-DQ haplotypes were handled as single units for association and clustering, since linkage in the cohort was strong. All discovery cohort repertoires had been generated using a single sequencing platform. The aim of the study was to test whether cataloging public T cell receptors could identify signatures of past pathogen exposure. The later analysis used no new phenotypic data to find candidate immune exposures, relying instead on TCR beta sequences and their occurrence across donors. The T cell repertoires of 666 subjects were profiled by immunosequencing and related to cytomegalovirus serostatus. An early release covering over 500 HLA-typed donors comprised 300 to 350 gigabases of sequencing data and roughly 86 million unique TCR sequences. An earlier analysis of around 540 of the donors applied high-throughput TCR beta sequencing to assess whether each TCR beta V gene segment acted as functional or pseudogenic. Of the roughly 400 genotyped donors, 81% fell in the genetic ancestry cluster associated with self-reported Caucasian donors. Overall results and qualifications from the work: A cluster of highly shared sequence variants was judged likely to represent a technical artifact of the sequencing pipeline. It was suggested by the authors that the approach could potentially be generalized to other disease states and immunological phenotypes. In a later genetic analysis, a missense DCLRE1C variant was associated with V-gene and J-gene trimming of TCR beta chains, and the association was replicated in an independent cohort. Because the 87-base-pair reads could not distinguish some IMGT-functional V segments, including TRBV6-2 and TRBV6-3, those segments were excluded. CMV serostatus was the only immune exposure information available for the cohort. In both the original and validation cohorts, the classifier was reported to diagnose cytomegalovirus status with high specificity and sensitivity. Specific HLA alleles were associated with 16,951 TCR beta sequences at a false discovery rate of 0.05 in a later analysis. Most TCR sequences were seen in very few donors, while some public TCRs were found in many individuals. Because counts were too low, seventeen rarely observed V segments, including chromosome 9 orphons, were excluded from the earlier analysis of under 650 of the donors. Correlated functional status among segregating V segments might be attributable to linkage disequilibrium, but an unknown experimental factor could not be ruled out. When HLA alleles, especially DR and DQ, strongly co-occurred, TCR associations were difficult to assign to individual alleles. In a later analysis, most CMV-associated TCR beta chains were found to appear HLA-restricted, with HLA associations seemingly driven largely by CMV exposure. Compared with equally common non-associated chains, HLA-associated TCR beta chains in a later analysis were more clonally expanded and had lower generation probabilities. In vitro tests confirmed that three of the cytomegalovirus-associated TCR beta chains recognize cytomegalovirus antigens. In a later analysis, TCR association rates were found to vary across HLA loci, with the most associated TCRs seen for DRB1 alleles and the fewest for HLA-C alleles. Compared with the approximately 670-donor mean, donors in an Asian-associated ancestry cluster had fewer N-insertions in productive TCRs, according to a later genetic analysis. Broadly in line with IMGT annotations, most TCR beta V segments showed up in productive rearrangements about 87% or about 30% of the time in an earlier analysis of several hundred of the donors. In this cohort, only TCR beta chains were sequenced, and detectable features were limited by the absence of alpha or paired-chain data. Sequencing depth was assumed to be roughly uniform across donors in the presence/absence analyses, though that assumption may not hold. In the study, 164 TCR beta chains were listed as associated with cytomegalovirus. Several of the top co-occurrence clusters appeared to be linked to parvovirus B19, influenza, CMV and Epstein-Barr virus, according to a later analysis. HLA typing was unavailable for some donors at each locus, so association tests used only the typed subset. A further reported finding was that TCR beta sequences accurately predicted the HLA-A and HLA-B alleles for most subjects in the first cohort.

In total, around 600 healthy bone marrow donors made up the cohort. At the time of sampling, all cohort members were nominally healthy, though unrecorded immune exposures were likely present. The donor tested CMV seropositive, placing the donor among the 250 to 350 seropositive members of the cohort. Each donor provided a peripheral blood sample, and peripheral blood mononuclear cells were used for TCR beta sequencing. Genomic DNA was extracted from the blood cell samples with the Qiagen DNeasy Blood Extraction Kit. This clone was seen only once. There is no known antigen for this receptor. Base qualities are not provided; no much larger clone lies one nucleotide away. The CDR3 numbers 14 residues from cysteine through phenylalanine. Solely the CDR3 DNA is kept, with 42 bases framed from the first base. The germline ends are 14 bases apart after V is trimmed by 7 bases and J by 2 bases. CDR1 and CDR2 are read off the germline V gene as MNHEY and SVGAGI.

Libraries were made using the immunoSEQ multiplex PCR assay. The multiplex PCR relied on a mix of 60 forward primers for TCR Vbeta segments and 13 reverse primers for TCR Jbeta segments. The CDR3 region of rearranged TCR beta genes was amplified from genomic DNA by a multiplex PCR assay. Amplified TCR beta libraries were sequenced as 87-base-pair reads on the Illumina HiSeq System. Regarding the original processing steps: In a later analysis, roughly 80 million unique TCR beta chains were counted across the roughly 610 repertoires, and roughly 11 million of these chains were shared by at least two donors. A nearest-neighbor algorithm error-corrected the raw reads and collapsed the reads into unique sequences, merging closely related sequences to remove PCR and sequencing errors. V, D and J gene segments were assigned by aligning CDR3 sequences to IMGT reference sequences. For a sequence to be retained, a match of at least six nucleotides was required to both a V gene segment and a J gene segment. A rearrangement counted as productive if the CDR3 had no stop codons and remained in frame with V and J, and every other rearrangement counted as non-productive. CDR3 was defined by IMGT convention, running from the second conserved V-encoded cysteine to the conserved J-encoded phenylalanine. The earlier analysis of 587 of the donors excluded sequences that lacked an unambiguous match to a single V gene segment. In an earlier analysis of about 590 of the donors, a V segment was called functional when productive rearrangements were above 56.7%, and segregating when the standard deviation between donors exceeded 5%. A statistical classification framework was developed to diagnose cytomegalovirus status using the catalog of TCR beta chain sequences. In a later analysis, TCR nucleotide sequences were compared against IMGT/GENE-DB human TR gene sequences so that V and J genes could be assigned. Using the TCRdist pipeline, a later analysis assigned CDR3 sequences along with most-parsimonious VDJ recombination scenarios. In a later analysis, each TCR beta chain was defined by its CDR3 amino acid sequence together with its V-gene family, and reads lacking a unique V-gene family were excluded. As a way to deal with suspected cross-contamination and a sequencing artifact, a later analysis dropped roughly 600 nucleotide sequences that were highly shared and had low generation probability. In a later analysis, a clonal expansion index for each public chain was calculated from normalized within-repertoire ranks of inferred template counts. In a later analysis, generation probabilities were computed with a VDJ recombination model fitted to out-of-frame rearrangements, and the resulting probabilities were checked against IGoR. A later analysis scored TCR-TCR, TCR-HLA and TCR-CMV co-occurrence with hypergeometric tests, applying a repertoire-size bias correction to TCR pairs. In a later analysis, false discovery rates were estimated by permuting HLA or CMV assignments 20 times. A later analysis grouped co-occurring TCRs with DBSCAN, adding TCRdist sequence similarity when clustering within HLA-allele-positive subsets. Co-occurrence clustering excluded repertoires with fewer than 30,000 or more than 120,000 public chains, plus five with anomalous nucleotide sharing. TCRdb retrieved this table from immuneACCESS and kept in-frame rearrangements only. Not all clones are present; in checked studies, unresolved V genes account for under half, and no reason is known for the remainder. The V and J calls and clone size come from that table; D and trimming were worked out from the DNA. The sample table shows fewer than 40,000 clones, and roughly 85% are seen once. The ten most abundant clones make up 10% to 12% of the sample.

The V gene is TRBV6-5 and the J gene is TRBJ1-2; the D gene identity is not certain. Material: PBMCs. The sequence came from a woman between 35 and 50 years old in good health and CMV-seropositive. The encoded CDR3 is CASTTTGVNYGYTF. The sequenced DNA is TGTGCCAGCACCACCACCGGAGTGAACTATGGCTACACCTTC.